Following are 26 T cell receptor beta chains from one sample sequenced in a study of cytomegalovirus exposure and HLA in healthy donors. The PCR used 60 Vbeta and 13 Jbeta primers. Using immunoSEQ multiplex PCR, the repertoire was profiled, and TCRdb retains in-frame clones only, with some absent. Of around 130,000 clones listed, 70% to 90% are singletons. The sample was PBMCs. The receptors come from a boy aged 5-17 years in good health and CMV-seronegative.

V usage is TRBV2 and J usage is TRBJ2-5, with a possible D match to TRBD2 (7 bases). V was cut by 9 bases and J by 5 bases, with 16 bases left in between. The CDR3 covers 13 residues. Germline CDR1 is SNHLY and CDR2 is FYNNEI. The CDR3 protein is CASLGGRAETQYF. The DNA of the CDR3 is TGTGCCAGTTTGGGGGGGCGGGCGGAGACCCAGTACTTC.

This clone was counted between two and nine times. DNA of the CDR3: TGCGCCAGCAGTGAATGGCAGAGAGGCTATGGCTACACCTTC. It encodes CASSEWQRGYGYTF. This chain connects TRBV10-1 to TRBJ1-2; no clear D. V lost 3 bases and J 4 bases, leaving 12 bases between the germline ends. The CDR3 has 14 amino acids. Per germline, CDR1 WNHNN and CDR2 SYGVQD (reference sequence).

The chain has TRBV5-4 and TRBJ2-5, with a possible D match to TRBD1 (6 bases). The CDR3 length is 13 residues. CDR1 SGHNT and CDR2 YYREEE come from the germline V gene (reference sequence). The V and J ends lost 4 bases and 4 bases respectively, with 11 bases between them. The CDR3 is CASSPVGAETQYF. The DNA of the CDR3 is TGTGCCAGCAGCCCGGTGGGGGCAGAGACCCAGTACTTC.

The chain has TRBV6-6 and TRBJ2-2; 11 bases fit TRBD2. Looked up from germline, CDR1 is MNHNY and CDR2 is SVGAGI (reference sequence). CDR3 length: 16 amino acids. V trimming: 5 bases; J trimming: 3 bases; junction bases outside the gene matches: 5. CDR3 residues: CASSAPGLADTGELFF. The CDR3 DNA sequence: TGTGCCAGCAGTGCTCCGGGACTAGCGGACACCGGGGAGCTGTTTTTT.

The chain joins TRBV10-3 to TRBJ1-1; the D gene is possibly TRBD1 (6 bases). The CDR3 covers 14 residues. Germline V CDR1 and CDR2: ENHRY, SYGVKD. The V and J ends lost 4 bases and 1 base respectively, with 10 bases between them. CDR3 loop: CAISGGGRNTEAFF. The DNA for the CDR3 is TGTGCCATCAGTGGCGGGGGCAGGAACACTGAAGCTTTCTTT.

The chain recombines TRBV19 with TRBJ1-2, with 10 bases lining up with TRBD1. From germline, CDR1 is LNHDA and CDR2 SQIVND (reference sequence). The CDR3 contains 16 residues. J gave up 6 bases and V 5 bases, and 12 bases lay outside the gene matches. Written as DNA, the CDR3 is TGTGCCAGTAGTCCAGACAGGGGGCGGATGAGGAATGGCTACACCTTC. Its translation is CASSPDRGRMRNGYTF.

J is TRBJ2-3 and V is TRBV7-3, with TRBD1 identical over 7 bases. This CDR3 is 14 amino acids long. Germline CDR1 is SGHTA and CDR2 is FQGTGA. V shed 5 bases, J shed 2 bases, and the junction held 4 bases outside the gene matches. CDR3 amino acids: CASSRDSPTDTQYF. Written as DNA, the CDR3 is TGTGCCAGCAGCCGGGACAGCCCCACAGATACGCAGTATTTT.

This chain links TRBV19 with TRBJ1-5; 11 bases are shared with TRBD1. Unmatched junction bases numbered 9, after V lost 4 bases and J lost 7 bases. Looked up from germline, CDR1 is LNHDA and CDR2 is SQIVND (reference sequence). This CDR3 region has 16 residues. CDR3 sequence: CASSTPGQGALQPQHF. As DNA, the CDR3 is TGTGCCAGTAGTACCCCCGGACAGGGGGCATTGCAGCCCCAGCATTTT.

The rearrangement joins TRBV23-1 to TRBJ2-5; 8 bases line up with TRBD2. TRBV23-1 is known as an ORF, though its function is uncertain. The CDR3 consists of 21 residues. The V segment lost 2 bases and the J segment 3 bases; nucleotides outside the gene matches: 23. CDR3 DNA: TGCGCCAGCAGTCAAGCGATGCGCTCGACCGAGCGGGAGTGTGTGGAAGAGACCCAGTACTTC. This translates into CASSQAMRSTERECVEETQYF.

On this clone: This CDR3 is also generated by other DNA sequences in the sample. V and J are TRBV7-5 and TRBJ1-1; the tabulated D call, TRBD1, remains unverified against the DNA. TRBV7-5 is noted as a pseudogene. This CDR3 spans 17 amino acids. The CDR3 here is CVRSSSPGQPLNTEAFF. The CDR3 DNA follows: TGTGTCAGAAGCTCTTCACCGGGACAGCCCTTGAACACTGAAGCTTTCTTT.

This clone has just one count. The J gene is TRBJ2-7, the V gene TRBV30; maybe TRBD2 (6 bases). Per the germline V gene, CDR1 is GTSNPN and CDR2 is SVGIG (reference sequence). This CDR3 comprises 17 residues. The V gene lost 3 bases and the J gene lost 6 bases, with 27 bases spanning the gap. This CDR3 is CAWSPQRLPGGIGEQYF. The DNA of the CDR3 is TGTGCCTGGAGCCCTCAGAGGCTCCCCGGGGGAATCGGCGAGCAGTACTTC.

The chain links TRBV4-3 to TRBJ2-7, with a weak D call TRBD2 (6 bases). Trimming took off 0 bases at V and 4 bases at J, with 16 bases between the two ends. In germline, CDR1 is LGHNA, CDR2 YSLEER. The CDR3 is 16 amino acids. CDR3 sequence reads: CASSQELIAEGYEQYF. CDR3 nucleotides: TGCGCCAGCAGCCAAGAGTTGATAGCGGAGGGGTACGAGCAGTACTTC.

V and J are TRBV4-3 and TRBJ1-5, with 11 bases fitting TRBD1. V trimming: 0 bases; J trimming: 6 bases; junction bases outside the gene matches: 7. In germline, CDR1 is LGHNA, CDR2 YSLEER. The CDR3 consists of 17 residues. The CDR3: CASSQDRGQGVGQPQHF. CDR3 DNA: TGCGCCAGCAGCCAAGATCGGGGACAGGGGGTAGGTCAGCCCCAGCATTTT.

This chain joins TRBV30 and TRBJ2-2; 7 nucleotides agree with TRBD2. The CDR3 loop spans 14 amino acids. CDR1 is GTSNPN, CDR2 SVGIG, per germline (reference sequence). V lost 3 bases and J lost 3; bases outside the gene matches: 4. In DNA, the CDR3 is TGTGCCTGGAGCTTGCTAGCGGACACCGGGGAGCTGTTTTTT. Encoded protein: CAWSLLADTGELFF.

V gene TRBV19 combines with J gene TRBJ1-1; D ambiguous. V lost 7 bases to trimming and J lost 5 bases, with 8 bases between them. Germline CDR1 LNHDA, CDR2 SQIVND (reference sequence). This CDR3 contains 11 residues. The CDR3 coding sequence is TGTGCCAGTACGGAGGCTACTGAAGCTTTCTTT. Protein product: CASTEATEAFF.

V gene TRBV2 combines with J gene TRBJ2-1; possible D gene TRBD1, 5 bases. Trimming pared 4 bases from V and 8 bases from J, leaving 15 bases between. From germline, CDR1 is SNHLY and CDR2 FYNNEI. This CDR3 has 14 amino acids. The CDR3 protein is CASSVVTAAHEQFF. DNA for the CDR3: TGTGCCAGCAGTGTCGTGACAGCAGCCCATGAGCAGTTCTTC. Supplemented by reference TRBV2 and TRBJ2-1, the full variable domain reads EPEVTQTPSHQVTQMGQEVILRCVPISNHLYFYWYRQILGQKVEFLVSFYNNEISEKSEIFDDQFSVERPDGSNFTLKIRSTKLEDSAMYFCASSVVTAAHEQFFGPGTRLTVL.

This chain joins TRBV19 and TRBJ2-7, with D perhaps matching TRBD1 (5 bases). The V end was cut by 4 bases, the J end by 2 bases, with 9 bases between. CDR3 length: 13 amino acids. Germline CDR1 reads LNHDA; CDR2 reads SQIVND (reference sequence). CDR3 residues: CASSTTVTYEQYF. The CDR3 DNA reads TGTGCCAGTAGTACGACAGTCACCTACGAGCAGTACTTC.

This chain joins TRBV6-1 and TRBJ2-7, with 9 positions matching TRBD2. The CDR3 contains 17 residues. V lost 4 bases to trimming and J lost 6 bases; unmatched junction nucleotides: 16. Looked up from germline, CDR1 is MNHNS and CDR2 is SASEGT. Here the CDR3 DNA reads TGTGCCAGCAGTGGAAGGGAGGCGGGGGGGCCTATGGGCGAGCAGTACTTC. Translating gives CASSGREAGGPMGEQYF.

The CDR3 sequence: CSVEDSFPKGSPYGYTF. CDR3 coding DNA: TGCAGCGTTGAAGATAGTTTTCCGAAAGGGAGTCCCTATGGCTACACCTTC. The chain joins TRBV29-1 to TRBJ1-2; D gene ambiguous. This CDR3 spans 17 amino acids. Germline loops: CDR1 SQVTM, CDR2 ANQGSEA. V was cut by 0 bases and J by 4 bases, with 21 bases left in between.

The V gene is TRBV2, the J gene TRBJ2-5; D ambiguous. CDR1 SNHLY and CDR2 FYNNEI come from the germline V gene. With 7 bases removed from V and 1 base from J, the gap between germline ends came to 13 bases. This CDR3 is 14 amino acids long. CDR3 loop: CASTQLVLQETQYF. The CDR3 region has the DNA TGTGCCAGCACCCAGTTGGTCCTCCAAGAGACCCAGTACTTC.

The gene calls are TRBV5-1 and TRBJ2-5, with 10 positions matching TRBD1. The CDR3 spans 15 residues. Losses at the gene ends were 1 base for V and 5 bases for J; bases not matched to a gene: 5. Germline lookup yields CDR1 SGHRS and CDR2 YFSETQ. Here the CDR3 DNA reads TGCGCCAGCAGCTTGTGGACAGGGGGTCTCGAGACCCAGTACTTC. Translated, it gives CASSLWTGGLETQYF. Full variable domain (missing parts from reference TRBV5-1 and TRBJ2-5): KAGVTQTPRYLIKTRGQQVTLSCSPISGHRSVSWYQQTPGQGLQFLFEYFSETQRNKGNFPGRFSGRQFSNSRSEMNVSTLELGDSALYLCASSLWTGGLETQYFGPGTRLLVL.

V usage is TRBV7-9 and J usage is TRBJ2-7; 7 nucleotides align to TRBD1. The CDR3 is 15 amino acids. Germline V CDR1 and CDR2: SEHNR, FQNEAQ (reference sequence). The ends lost 2 bases at V and 3 bases at J; junction bases unmatched: 7. CDR3 protein: CASSLRQGQGYEQYF. CDR3 DNA sequence: TGTGCCAGCAGCTTACGACAGGGACAAGGCTACGAGCAGTACTTC.

The chain has TRBV5-1 and TRBJ1-4; 8 nucleotides line up with TRBD1. J gave up 8 bases and V 4 bases, and 13 bases lay outside the gene matches. Germline CDR1 and CDR2: SGHRS and YFSETQ. The CDR3 runs 16 residues. This chain's CDR3 is CASSPTPTGGGEKLFF. The CDR3 coding sequence is TGCGCCAGCAGCCCGACGCCAACAGGGGGAGGAGAAAAACTGTTTTTT.

The J gene is TRBJ2-5, the V gene TRBV27; TRBD2 matches 7 bases. V lost 3 bases, J lost 3 bases, and 7 bases stayed unmatched. CDR3 size: 15 residues. Germline V lookup: CDR1 MNHEY, CDR2 SMNVEV (reference sequence). The CDR3: CASSLSGGKKETQYF. The DNA for the CDR3 is TGTGCCAGCAGTTTGTCGGGGGGAAAAAAAGAGACCCAGTACTTC.

The chain uses TRBV30 and TRBJ1-3, with TRBD1 as a possible D gene (5 bases). Germline loops: CDR1 GTSNPN, CDR2 SVGIG (reference sequence). Trimming removed 0 bases at V and 0 bases at J, with 12 bases between. The CDR3 sequence is 16 residues long. CDR3 in DNA: TGTGCCTGGAGTGTTTCGCGGGACTACTCTGGAAACACCATATATTTT. The encoded protein is CAWSVSRDYSGNTIYF.

The J gene is TRBJ1-6, the V gene TRBV10-3; maybe TRBD1 (6 bases). This CDR3 has 14 residues. Trimming removed 4 bases from V and 9 bases from J, with 13 bases in between. Looked up from germline, CDR1 is ENHRY and CDR2 is SYGVKD. The CDR3: CAISVWGRGSPLHF. DNA for the CDR3: TGTGCCATCAGTGTATGGGGCAGGGGTTCACCCCTCCACTTT.